This T cell receptor (beta chain) was sequenced for a study of cytomegalovirus exposure and HLA in healthy donors. Trimming took off 6 bases at V and 4 bases at J, with 16 bases between the two ends. This CDR3 has 15 residues. Germline V gene data show CDR1 as MRHNA and CDR2 as SNTAGT. The PCR employed 60 Vbeta primers together with 13 Jbeta primers. In the original analysis: Approximately 9.9 million of around 85 million unique TCR beta chains were shared, per a later count. Some clones are missing from TCRdb's copy, which holds only in-frame ones; the method was immunoSEQ multiplex PCR. The V and J calls and the clone size are those of that table, but D and trimming were determined from the DNA. The sample carries 150,000 to 200,000 clones, roughly 85% recorded once. With respect to this clone: No antigen is known for it.

Study results and limitations: The authors later found most CMV-associated TCR beta chains appeared HLA-restricted. A few chains linked to CMV were shown in vitro to be specific for CMV antigens.

Specimen: PBMCs. The sequence was collected from a young man in good health and CMV-seropositive. The gene calls are TRBV6-4 and TRBJ1-5, with TRBD1 as a possible D gene (6 bases). The CDR3 sequence: CASRQTDSPNQPQHF. In nucleotides, the CDR3 is TGTGCCAGCAGGCAAACGGACAGCCCTAATCAGCCCCAGCATTTT.